This T cell receptor beta chain was recorded in a study of vaccination effects on CD4 cells after COVID-19. Study-wide background: It was a median of 72 days after the second dose that post-vaccine samples were obtained. The study's findings and limits: The study had few convalescent patients and no early post-infection timepoints.

As regards this clone: Its antigen is unknown.

Sequencing used immunoSEQ multiplex PCR; TCRdb keeps in-frame clones, though not all of them. Of 20,000 to 30,000 clones listed, 60% to 80% were seen once; the top ten hold under 7.5%. Trimming stripped 1 base from V and 3 bases from J, with 7 bases between. Germline CDR1 SGHVS, CDR2 FQNEAQ. The length of the CDR3 is 13 residues. Ahead of sequencing, the ViraFEST assay grew antigen-specific CD4+ T cells using viral peptide pools. Investigators separated out CD4+ T cells once about eleven days of culture had passed. Vaccination of participants consisted of two doses of either the BNT162b2 or mRNA-1273 vaccine. Some 2 million PBMC were placed in each well, which was supplemented with 10 IU/ml IL-2 and approximately 10 ug/ml peptides. Cultures received IL-2 medium that replaced half the medium on days 3 and 7.

This TCR was sampled from a human donor who received a COVID-19 vaccine. Some clones in this sample may be carry-over from other donors' samples. The material sequenced was CD4+ T cells from PBMCs cultured with SARS-CoV-2 spike peptides, taken after COVID-19 vaccination. The chain combines TRBV7-8 with TRBJ2-7, with a tentative D call TRBD1 (5 bases). The CDR3 region has the DNA TGTGCCAGCAGCTTAGACAGGAACTACGAGCAGTACGTC. It encodes CASSLDRNYEQYV.